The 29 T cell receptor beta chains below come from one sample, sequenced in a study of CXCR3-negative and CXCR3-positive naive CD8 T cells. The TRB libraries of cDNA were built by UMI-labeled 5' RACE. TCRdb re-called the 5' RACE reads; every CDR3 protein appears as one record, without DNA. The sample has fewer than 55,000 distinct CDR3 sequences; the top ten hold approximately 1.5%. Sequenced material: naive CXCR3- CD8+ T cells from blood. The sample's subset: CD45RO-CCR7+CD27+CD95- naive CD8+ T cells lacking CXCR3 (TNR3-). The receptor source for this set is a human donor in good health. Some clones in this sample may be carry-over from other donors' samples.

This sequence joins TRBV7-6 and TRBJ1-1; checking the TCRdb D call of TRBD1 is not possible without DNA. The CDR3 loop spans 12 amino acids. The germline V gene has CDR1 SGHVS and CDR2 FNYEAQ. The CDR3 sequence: CASSPLGAEAFF.

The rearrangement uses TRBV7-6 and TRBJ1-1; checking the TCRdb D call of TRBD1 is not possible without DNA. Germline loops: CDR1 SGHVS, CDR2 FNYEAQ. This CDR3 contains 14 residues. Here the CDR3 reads CASSTRTGRAEAFF.

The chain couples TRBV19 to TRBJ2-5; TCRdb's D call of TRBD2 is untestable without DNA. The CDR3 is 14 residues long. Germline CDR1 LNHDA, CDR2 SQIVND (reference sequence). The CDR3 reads CASSKQGPVGTQYF.

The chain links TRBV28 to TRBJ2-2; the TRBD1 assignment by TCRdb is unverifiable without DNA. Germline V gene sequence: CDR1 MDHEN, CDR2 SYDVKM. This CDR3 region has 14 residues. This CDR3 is CASSVTGDTGELFF. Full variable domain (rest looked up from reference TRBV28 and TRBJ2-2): DVKVTQSSRYLVKRTGEKVFLECVQDMDHENMFWYRQDPGLGLRLIYFSYDVKMKEKGDIPEGYSVSREKKERFSLILESASTNQTSMYLCASSVTGDTGELFFGEGSRLTVL.

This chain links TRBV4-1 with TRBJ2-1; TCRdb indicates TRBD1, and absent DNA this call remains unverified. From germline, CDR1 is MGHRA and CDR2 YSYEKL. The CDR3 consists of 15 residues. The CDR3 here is CVSSQPGGPYNEQFF.

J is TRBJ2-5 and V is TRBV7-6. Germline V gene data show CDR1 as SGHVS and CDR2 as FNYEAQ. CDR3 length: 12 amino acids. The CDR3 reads CASSLVAETQYF.

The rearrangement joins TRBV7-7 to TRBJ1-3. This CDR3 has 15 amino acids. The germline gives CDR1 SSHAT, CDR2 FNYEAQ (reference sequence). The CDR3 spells CASSLVYGAGNTIYF.

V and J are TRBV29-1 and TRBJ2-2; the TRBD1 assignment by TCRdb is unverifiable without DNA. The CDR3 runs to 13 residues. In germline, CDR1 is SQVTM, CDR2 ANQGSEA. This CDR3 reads CSVEDPSTGELFF.

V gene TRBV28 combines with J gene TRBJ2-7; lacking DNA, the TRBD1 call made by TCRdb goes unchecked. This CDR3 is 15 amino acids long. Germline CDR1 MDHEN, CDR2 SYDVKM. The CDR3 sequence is CASSPSGTGGYEQYF. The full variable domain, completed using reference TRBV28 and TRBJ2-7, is DVKVTQSSRYLVKRTGEKVFLECVQDMDHENMFWYRQDPGLGLRLIYFSYDVKMKEKGDIPEGYSVSREKKERFSLILESASTNQTSMYLCASSPSGTGGYEQYFGPGTRLTVT.

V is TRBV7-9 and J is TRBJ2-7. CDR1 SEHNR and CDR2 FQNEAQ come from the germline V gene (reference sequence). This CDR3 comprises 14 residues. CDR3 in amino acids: CASSLAVSSYEQYF.

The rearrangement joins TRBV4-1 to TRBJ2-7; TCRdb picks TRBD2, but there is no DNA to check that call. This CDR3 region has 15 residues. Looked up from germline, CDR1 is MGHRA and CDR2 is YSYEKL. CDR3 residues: CASSQLAGASYEQYF.

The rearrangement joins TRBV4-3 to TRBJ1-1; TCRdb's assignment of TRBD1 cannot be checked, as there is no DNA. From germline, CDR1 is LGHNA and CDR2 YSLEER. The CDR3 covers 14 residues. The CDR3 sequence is CASSQGAGYTEAFF.

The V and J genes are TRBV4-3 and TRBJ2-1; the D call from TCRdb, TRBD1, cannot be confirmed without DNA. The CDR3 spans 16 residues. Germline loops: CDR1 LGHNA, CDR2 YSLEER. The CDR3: CASSHDALGGYNEQFF.

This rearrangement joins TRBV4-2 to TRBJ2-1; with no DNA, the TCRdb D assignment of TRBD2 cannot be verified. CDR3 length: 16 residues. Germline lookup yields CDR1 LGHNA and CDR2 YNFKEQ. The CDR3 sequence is CASSQPLGAGGDEQFF.

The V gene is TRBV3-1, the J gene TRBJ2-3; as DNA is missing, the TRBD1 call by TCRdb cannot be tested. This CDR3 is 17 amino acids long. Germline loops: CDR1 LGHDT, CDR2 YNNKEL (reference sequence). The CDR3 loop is CASSQDSRGGGTDTQYF.

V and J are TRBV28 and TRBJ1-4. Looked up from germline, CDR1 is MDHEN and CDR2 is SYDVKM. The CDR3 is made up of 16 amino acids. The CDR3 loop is CASSLESGTANEKLFF.

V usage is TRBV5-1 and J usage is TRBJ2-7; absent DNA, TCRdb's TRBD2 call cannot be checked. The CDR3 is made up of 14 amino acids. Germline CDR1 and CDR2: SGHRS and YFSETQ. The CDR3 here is CASSGGTSSYEQYF.

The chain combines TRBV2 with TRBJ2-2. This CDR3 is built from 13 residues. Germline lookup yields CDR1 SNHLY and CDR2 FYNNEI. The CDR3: CATVGVRTGELFF.

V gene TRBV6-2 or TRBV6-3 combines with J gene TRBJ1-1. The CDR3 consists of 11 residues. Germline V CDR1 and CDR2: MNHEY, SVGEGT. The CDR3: CASSYSGEAFF.

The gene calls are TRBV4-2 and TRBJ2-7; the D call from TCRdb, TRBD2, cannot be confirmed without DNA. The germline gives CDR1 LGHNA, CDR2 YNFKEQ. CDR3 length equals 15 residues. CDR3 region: CASSQDRDFTYEQYF.

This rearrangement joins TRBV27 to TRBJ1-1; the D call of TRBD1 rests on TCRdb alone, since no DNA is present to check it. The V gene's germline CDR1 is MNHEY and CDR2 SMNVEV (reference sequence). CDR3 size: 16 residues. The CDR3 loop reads CASSLRGIRLNTEAFF.

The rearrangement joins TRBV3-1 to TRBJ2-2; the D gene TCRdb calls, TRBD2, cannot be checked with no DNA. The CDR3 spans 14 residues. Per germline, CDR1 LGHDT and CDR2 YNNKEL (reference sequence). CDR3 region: CASSQEGGTGELFF.

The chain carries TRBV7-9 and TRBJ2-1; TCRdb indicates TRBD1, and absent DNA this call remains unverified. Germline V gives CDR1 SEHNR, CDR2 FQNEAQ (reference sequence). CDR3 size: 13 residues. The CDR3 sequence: CATPGTGANEQFF.

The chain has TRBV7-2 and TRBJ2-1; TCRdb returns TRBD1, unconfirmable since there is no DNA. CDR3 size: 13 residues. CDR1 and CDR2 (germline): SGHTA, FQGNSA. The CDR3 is CASSLVRGGEQFF.

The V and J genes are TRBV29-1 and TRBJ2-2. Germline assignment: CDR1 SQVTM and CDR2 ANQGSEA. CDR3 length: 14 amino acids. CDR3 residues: CSVEQGQRTGELFF.

The CDR3: CASSQDYGLAGEQYF. The genes are TRBV4-3 and TRBJ2-7; TCRdb's D gene call, TRBD2, goes unchecked for lack of DNA. This CDR3 has 15 residues. CDR1 and CDR2 (germline): LGHNA, YSLEER.

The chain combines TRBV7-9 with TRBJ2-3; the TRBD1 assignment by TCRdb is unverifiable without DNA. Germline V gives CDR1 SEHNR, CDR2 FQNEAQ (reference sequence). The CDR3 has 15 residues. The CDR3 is CASSPGDASTDTQYF.

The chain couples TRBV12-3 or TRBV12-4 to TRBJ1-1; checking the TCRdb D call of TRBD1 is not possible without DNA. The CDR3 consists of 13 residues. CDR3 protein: CASSTGGGTEAFF.

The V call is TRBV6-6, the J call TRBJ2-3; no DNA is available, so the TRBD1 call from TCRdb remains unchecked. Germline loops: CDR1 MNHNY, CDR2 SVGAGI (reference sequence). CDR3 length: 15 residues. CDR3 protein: CASSPGGRRTDTQYF.